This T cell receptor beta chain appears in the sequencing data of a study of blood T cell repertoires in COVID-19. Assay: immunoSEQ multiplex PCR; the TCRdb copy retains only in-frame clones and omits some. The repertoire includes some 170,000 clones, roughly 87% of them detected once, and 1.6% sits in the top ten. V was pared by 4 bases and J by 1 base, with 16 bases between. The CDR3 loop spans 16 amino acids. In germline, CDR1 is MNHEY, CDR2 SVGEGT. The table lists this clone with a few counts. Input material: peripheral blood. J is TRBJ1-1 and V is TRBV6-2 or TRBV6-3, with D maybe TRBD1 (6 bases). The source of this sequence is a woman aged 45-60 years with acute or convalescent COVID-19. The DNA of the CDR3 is TGTGCCAGCAGTTCATCTGCCGGGACACGGAACACTGAAGCTTTCTTT. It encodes CASSSSAGTRNTEAFF.